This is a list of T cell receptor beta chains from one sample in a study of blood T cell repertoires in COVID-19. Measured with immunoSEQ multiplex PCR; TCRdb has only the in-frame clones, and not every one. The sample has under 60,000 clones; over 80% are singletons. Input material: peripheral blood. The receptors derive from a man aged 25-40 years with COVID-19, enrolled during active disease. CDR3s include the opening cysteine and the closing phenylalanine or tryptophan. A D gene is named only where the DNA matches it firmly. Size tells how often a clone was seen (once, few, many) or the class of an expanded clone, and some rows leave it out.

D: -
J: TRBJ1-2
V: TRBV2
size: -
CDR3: CASSHTPTGSGYGYTF
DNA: TGTGCCAGCAGCCATACCCCGACAGGCTCGGGCTATGGCTACACCTTC

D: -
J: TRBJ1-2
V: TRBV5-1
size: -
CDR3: CASSFSRRGVDNYGYTF
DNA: TGCGCCAGCAGCTTCTCCCGTCGGGGAGTAGATAACTATGGCTACACCTTC

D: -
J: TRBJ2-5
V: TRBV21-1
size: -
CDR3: CASSKEPPYVFVRPREETQYF
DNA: TGTGCCAGCAGCAAAGAACCCCCATACGTTTTTGTACGGCCTAGAGAAGAGACCCAGTACTTC

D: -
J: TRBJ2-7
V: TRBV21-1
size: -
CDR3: CASSMTGPSYEQYF
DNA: TGTGCCAGCAGCATGACAGGGCCCTCCTACGAGCAGTACTTC

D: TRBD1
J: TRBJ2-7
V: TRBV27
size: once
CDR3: CASSYRGTYEQYF
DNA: TGTGCCAGCAGTTACAGGGGAACCTACGAGCAGTACTTC

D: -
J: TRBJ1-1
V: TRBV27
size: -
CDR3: CASSQGQLNTEAFF
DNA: TGTGCCAGCAGTCAAGGACAGCTGAACACTGAAGCTTTCTTT

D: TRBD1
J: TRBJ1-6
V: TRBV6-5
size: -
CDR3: CASRRDRGHNSPLHF
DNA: TGTGCCAGCAGAAGGGACAGGGGTCATAATTCACCCCTCCACTTT

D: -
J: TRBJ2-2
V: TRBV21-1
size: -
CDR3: CASSKGRETGELFF
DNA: TGTGCCAGCAGCAAGGGCAGGGAAACCGGGGAGCTGTTTTTT

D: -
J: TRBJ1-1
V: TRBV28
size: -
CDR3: CASSEGVTEAFF
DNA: TGTGCCAGCAGTGAAGGGGTTACTGAAGCTTTCTTT

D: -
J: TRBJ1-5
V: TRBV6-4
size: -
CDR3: CATRGSWRNSNQPQHF
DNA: TGTGCCACCCGCGGATCGTGGAGGAACAGCAATCAGCCCCAGCATTTT

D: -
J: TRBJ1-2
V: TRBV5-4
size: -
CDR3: CASSLATANYGYTF
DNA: TGTGCCAGCAGCTTGGCGACAGCTAACTATGGCTACACCTTC

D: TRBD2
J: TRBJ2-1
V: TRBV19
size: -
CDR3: CASSIGVAGDDEQFF
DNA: TGTGCCAGTAGTATCGGGGTAGCGGGAGACGATGAGCAGTTCTTC

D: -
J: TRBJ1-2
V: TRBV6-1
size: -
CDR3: CASSEARSSRVYGYTF
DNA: TGTGCCAGCAGTGAAGCGAGGAGCTCCCGAGTCTATGGCTACACCTTC

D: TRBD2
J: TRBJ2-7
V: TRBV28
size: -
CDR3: CASTSQRGLGYEQYF
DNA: TGTGCCAGCACCTCCCAGCGGGGACTAGGCTACGAGCAGTACTTC

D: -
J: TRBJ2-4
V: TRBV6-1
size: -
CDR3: CASSENPGELDIQYF
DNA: TGTGCCAGCAGTGAAAACCCAGGGGAACTAGACATTCAGTACTTC

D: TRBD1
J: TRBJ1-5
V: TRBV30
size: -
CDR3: CAWRETGTGGYISNQPQHF
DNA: TGTGCCTGGAGGGAAACCGGGACAGGGGGCTACATTAGCAATCAGCCCCAGCATTTT